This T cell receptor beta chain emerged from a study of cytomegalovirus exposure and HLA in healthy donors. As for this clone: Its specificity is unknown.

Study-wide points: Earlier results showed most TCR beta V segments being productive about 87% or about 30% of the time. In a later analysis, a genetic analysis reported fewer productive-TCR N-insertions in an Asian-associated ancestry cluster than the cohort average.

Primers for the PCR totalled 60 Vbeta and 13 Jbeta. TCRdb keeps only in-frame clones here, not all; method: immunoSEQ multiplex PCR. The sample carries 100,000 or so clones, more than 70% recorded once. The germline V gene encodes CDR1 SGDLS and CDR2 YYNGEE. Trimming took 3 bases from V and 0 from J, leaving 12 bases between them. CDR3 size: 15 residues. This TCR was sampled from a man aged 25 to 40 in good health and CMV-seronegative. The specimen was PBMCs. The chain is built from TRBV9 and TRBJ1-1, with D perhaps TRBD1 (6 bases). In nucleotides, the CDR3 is TGTGCCAGCAGCGCCCAGGGGACCATGAACACTGAAGCTTTCTTT. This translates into CASSAQGTMNTEAFF.